This T cell receptor beta chain derives from a study of blood T cells in healthy people across ages. Study-wide results and caveats: Donor CMV status, an unknown factor, possibly confounded changes in expanded clonotypes. Per million T cells, the diversity of TCR beta decreased roughly linearly as age advanced.

The second PCR ran roughly 6 to 12 cycles with a sample-barcoded 5' primer and J-beta primers. TCRdb re-called the 5' RACE reads with MiXCR, one entry per CDR3 protein. The top ten hold 7.9% of the sample, which has about 1,400,000 distinct CDR3 sequences, 42% seen once. Ten or more counts support this clonotype. As yet, its antigen is unknown. The V and J ends lost 7 bases and 9 bases, in that order; junction bases with no gene match: 13. This CDR3 spans 15 amino acids. Input material: blood. The rearrangement joins TRBV12-3 or TRBV12-4 to TRBJ2-1; 9 positions match TRBD1. This sequence was found in a woman aged 18 to 35 in good health. The CDR3 sequence: CASTSGDRVSGEQFF. DNA for the CDR3: TGTGCCAGCACCTCAGGGGACAGGGTATCGGGTGAGCAGTTCTTC.